A selection of T cell receptor beta chains follows, all from one sample in a study of blood T cell repertoires in COVID-19. TCRdb's table, derived via immunoSEQ multiplex PCR, lists solely in-frame clones and lacks some. The sample includes approximately 10,000 clones, about 81% of them seen just once. Sequencing was performed on peripheral blood. The receptors were sampled from a man between 60 and 75 years old with active COVID-19. The CDR3 runs from the conserved cysteine through the conserved F or W. A D gene is named only where the DNA matches it firmly. The size field is filled for only some rows; it gives once, few, many or a size class.

d_call | clone_size | j_call | v_call | cdr3_aa | cdr3_nt
. | . | TRBJ2-2 | TRBV6-5 | CASSQGAGELFF | TGTGCCAGCAGTCAGGGTGCCGGGGAGCTGTTTTTT
TRBD2 | . | TRBJ2-7 | TRBV5-1 | CASSLDGTTGEQYF | TGCGCCAGCAGCTTGGATGGGACTACGGGGGAGCAGTACTTC
TRBD1 | few | TRBJ1-5 | TRBV3-1/TRBV3-2 | CASSQGDRGGLWPQHF | TGTGCCAGCAGCCAAGGGGACAGGGGGGGTCTTTGGCCCCAGCATTTT
. | . | TRBJ2-2 | TRBV10-3 | CAISESRDPTGELFF | TGTGCCATCAGTGAGTCGAGGGATCCCACCGGGGAGCTGTTTTTT
. | . | TRBJ1-1 | TRBV6-4 | CASSRTGDTEAFF | TGTGCCAGCAGTCGTACCGGGGACACTGAAGCTTTCTTT
TRBD1 | . | TRBJ1-5 | TRBV20-1 | CSASSRGWNQPQHF | TGCAGTGCTAGTTCCAGGGGGTGGAATCAGCCCCAGCATTTT
TRBD2 | . | TRBJ2-7 | TRBV3-1/TRBV3-2 | CASSQDPSGLAGEHEQYF | TGTGCCAGCAGCCAAGATCCTTCAGGGCTAGCGGGAGAGCACGAGCAGTACTTC
. | few | TRBJ1-3 | TRBV27 | CASSFRSGNTIYF | TGTGCCAGCAGTTTCCGCTCTGGAAACACCATATATTTT
TRBD2 | . | TRBJ2-3 | TRBV7-2 | CASSRLAVDTDTQYF | TGTGCCAGCAGCAGACTAGCGGTGGACACAGATACGCAGTATTTT
. | once | TRBJ1-6 | TRBV28 | CASSLGARNSPLHF | TGTGCCAGCAGTTTAGGGGCGAGGAATTCACCCCTCCACTTT
TRBD1 | . | TRBJ1-2 | TRBV6-2/TRBV6-3 | CASSQTGTGYGYTF | TGTGCCAGCAGTCAAACCGGGACAGGGTATGGCTACACCTTC
. | . | TRBJ1-5 | TRBV28 | CASSLGQTYQPQHF | TGTGCCAGCAGTTTGGGTCAGACTTATCAGCCCCAGCATTTT
. | . | TRBJ2-2 | TRBV6-2/TRBV6-3 | CASSYAGAVGTGELFF | TGTGCCAGCAGTTACGCGGGGGCCGTAGGGACCGGGGAGCTGTTTTTT
TRBD1 | . | TRBJ2-1 | TRBV19 | CASSISQDRIHEQFF | TGTGCCAGTAGTATCTCGCAGGACAGGATCCATGAGCAGTTCTTC
. | once | TRBJ1-1 | TRBV6-2/TRBV6-3 | CASSYVGANTEAFF | TGTGCCAGCAGTTACGTGGGGGCGAACACTGAAGCTTTCTTT
TRBD1 | . | TRBJ1-5 | TRBV16 | CASSQGTGGNQPQHF | TGTGCCAGCAGCCAGGGGACAGGGGGCAATCAGCCCCAGCATTTT
. | few | TRBJ2-3 | TRBV27 | CASSLAGPFTDTQYF | TGTGCCAGCAGTTTAGCCGGTCCTTTCACAGATACGCAGTATTTT
TRBD1 | . | TRBJ1-1 | TRBV18 | CASSPGQGGVNTEAFF | TGTGCCAGCTCTCCCGGACAGGGAGGCGTGAACACTGAAGCTTTCTTT
TRBD1 | . | TRBJ2-5 | TRBV9 | CASSVLSGGWETQYF | TGTGCCAGCAGCGTTCTCTCAGGGGGCTGGGAGACCCAGTACTTC
. | . | TRBJ2-7 | TRBV4-3 | CASSPVAGPSSYEQYF | TGCGCCAGCAGCCCTGTTGCAGGCCCGAGCTCCTACGAGCAGTACTTC
TRBD1 | few | TRBJ2-5 | TRBV6-4 | CASSDNRGETQYF | TGTGCCAGCAGTGACAACAGGGGAGAGACCCAGTACTTC
. | . | TRBJ2-7 | TRBV6-5 | CASSTGTLRTYEQYF | TGTGCCAGCAGTACCGGGACATTGAGGACCTACGAGCAGTACTTC
. | . | TRBJ2-2 | TRBV6-2/TRBV6-3 | CASSAALSGPGELFF | TGTGCCAGCAGTGCCGCCTTGTCAGGCCCCGGGGAGCTGTTTTTT
. | . | TRBJ1-6 | TRBV2 | CASSPFNRAPNSPLHF | TGTGCCAGCAGTCCCTTCAACAGGGCGCCTAATTCACCCCTCCACTTT
. | . | TRBJ2-5 | TRBV7-8 | CASSLRDSQETQYF | TGTGCCAGCAGCTTAAGGGACTCCCAAGAGACCCAGTACTTC
TRBD2 | . | TRBJ2-7 | TRBV7-2 | CASSLRGGRYEQYF | TGTGCCAGCAGCTTAAGGGGCGGGAGGTACGAGCAGTACTTC
TRBD2 | few | TRBJ2-1 | TRBV6-4 | CASSPGTSGRSEQFF | TGTGCCAGCTCCCCCGGGACTAGCGGGAGAAGTGAGCAGTTCTTC
TRBD2 | large | TRBJ2-7 | TRBV7-2 | CASSQAGVAGEQYF | TGTGCCAGCAGTCAAGCGGGGGTAGCGGGCGAGCAGTACTTC
TRBD2 | . | TRBJ2-1 | TRBV5-1 | CASSFHLAGDNEQFF | TGCGCCAGCAGCTTTCACCTAGCGGGGGACAATGAGCAGTTCTTC
TRBD1 | . | TRBJ1-4 | TRBV29-1 | CSVAPRQGSPNEKLFF | TGCAGCGTTGCCCCCCGACAGGGATCCCCTAATGAAAAACTGTTTTTT
. | . | TRBJ2-1 | TRBV27 | CASSPRAGFPNEQFF | TGTGCCAGCAGTCCCCGGGCGGGGTTCCCCAATGAGCAGTTCTTC
. | . | TRBJ1-3 | TRBV9 | CASSAGSLSGNTIYF | TGTGCCAGCAGCGCCGGGTCCCTCTCTGGAAACACCATATATTTT
TRBD2 | . | TRBJ2-5 | TRBV5-1 | CASSHGSGSFETQYF | TGCGCCAGCTCCCACGGGAGCGGGAGTTTTGAGACCCAGTACTTC
. | . | TRBJ1-5 | TRBV9 | CASTHGWDNSNQPQHF | TGTGCCAGCACGCACGGGTGGGACAATAGCAATCAGCCCCAGCATTTT
. | . | TRBJ1-1 | TRBV20-1 | CSARESTEAFF | TGCAGTGCTAGAGAGAGCACTGAAGCTTTCTTT
TRBD1 | . | TRBJ1-2 | TRBV19 | CASSKADRDGYTF | TGTGCCAGTAGTAAAGCGGACAGGGATGGCTACACCTTC
. | . | TRBJ2-1 | TRBV7-6 | CASSFDSDNEQFF | TGTGCCAGCAGCTTCGACAGCGACAATGAGCAGTTCTTC
. | . | TRBJ1-4 | TRBV18 | CASKQRENSEKLFF | TGTGCCAGCAAACAGAGAGAGAATAGTGAAAAACTGTTTTTT
. | . | TRBJ2-5 | TRBV1 | CTSSQDPTRLADQETQYF | TGCACCAGCAGCCAAGATCCAACTAGGCTAGCGGATCAAGAGACCCAGTACTTC
TRBD2 | few | TRBJ2-1 | TRBV3-1/TRBV3-2 | CASSQGLAGTGPQFF | TGTGCCAGCAGCCAAGGACTAGCGGGAACGGGGCCCCAGTTCTTC
TRBD2 | few | TRBJ2-2 | TRBV7-3 | CAALLAGATGELFF | TGTGCCGCGCTACTAGCGGGGGCCACCGGGGAGCTGTTTTTT
TRBD2 | . | TRBJ2-5 | TRBV5-4 | CASSSAGTSQETQYF | TGTGCCAGCAGCTCAGCCGGGACTAGCCAAGAGACCCAGTACTTC
. | . | TRBJ1-2 | TRBV7-9 | CASSFNQGGGYTF | TGTGCCAGCAGCTTTAATCAGGGTGGAGGCTACACCTTC
TRBD2 | . | TRBJ2-2 | TRBV3-1/TRBV3-2 | CASSHGDRGVKNTGELFF | TGTGCCAGCAGCCATGGGGATCGGGGGGTGAAAAACACCGGGGAGCTGTTTTTT
TRBD1 | . | TRBJ1-5 | TRBV7-3 | CASARGSNQPQHF | TGTGCCAGCGCCAGGGGGAGCAATCAGCCCCAGCATTTT
. | . | TRBJ2-7 | TRBV18 | CASSPQGNSYEQYF | TGTGCCAGCTCACCTCAGGGGAACTCCTACGAGCAGTACTTC
. | . | TRBJ2-1 | TRBV28 | CASSLPGRRGNEQFF | TGTGCCAGCAGTTTACCTGGTAGAAGAGGCAATGAGCAGTTCTTC
TRBD1 | . | TRBJ1-1 | TRBV19 | CASRGSGTGGTEAFF | TGTGCCAGTAGGGGATCCGGGACAGGGGGCACTGAAGCTTTCTTT
TRBD2 | . | TRBJ2-2 | TRBV7-2 | CASSPRTRPFTGELFF | TGTGCCAGCAGCCCGCGGACTAGACCATTCACCGGGGAGCTGTTTTTT
TRBD1 | few | TRBJ1-5 | TRBV5-1 | CASSPTGPNQPQHF | TGCGCCAGCAGCCCGACAGGGCCCAATCAGCCCCAGCATTTT
TRBD1 | . | TRBJ2-7 | TRBV11-3 | CASSSWDRGREQYF | TGTGCCAGCAGCTCTTGGGACAGAGGTCGGGAGCAGTACTTC
TRBD2 | few | TRBJ2-7 | TRBV7-8 | CASSKLAEHYEQYF | TGTGCCAGCAGCAAACTAGCGGAGCACTACGAGCAGTACTTC
. | . | TRBJ2-3 | TRBV7-9 | CASSQGRREDTQYF | TGTGCCAGCTCCCAGGGGCGCAGGGAAGATACGCAGTATTTT
. | once | TRBJ2-1 | TRBV19 | CASSIEGSSYNEQFF | TGTGCCAGTAGTATAGAGGGGAGCTCCTACAATGAGCAGTTCTTC
. | . | TRBJ1-5 | TRBV6-5 | CASEGRRNQPQHF | TGTGCCAGCGAGGGGAGGCGGAATCAGCCCCAGCATTTT